Listed below are T cell receptor beta chains from one sample, sequenced in a study of Ad26.COV2.S vaccination and SARS-CoV-2 variants. Sequencing used immunoSEQ multiplex PCR; TCRdb keeps in-frame clones, though not all of them. The profile shows hundreds of thousands of clones, around 87% of them singletons. Sample: peripheral blood, taken in a trial of Ad26.COV2.S vaccine versus placebo. Receptors originate from a person aged 18-60 years who received the Ad26.COV2.S COVID-19 vaccine or a placebo. CDR3s include the opening cysteine and the closing phenylalanine or tryptophan. A D gene is named only where the DNA matches it firmly. For some rows the clone size is stated as once, few or many, or as a class when expanded; others skip it.

v_gene,len,j_gene,abundance,d_gene,CDR3aa,CDR3nt
TRBV3-1/TRBV3-2,15,TRBJ2-4,-,TRBD2,CASSQQRGGRYIQYF,TGTGCCAGCAGCCAGCAGCGGGGGGGCAGGTACATTCAGTACTTC
TRBV27,16,TRBJ2-5,-,TRBD2,CASGDVGGGYQETQYF,TGTGCCAGCGGCGACGTGGGCGGGGGATACCAAGAGACCCAGTACTTC
TRBV6-1,16,TRBJ1-2,few,TRBD1,CASSEVPGGANYGYTF,TGTGCCAGCAGTGAAGTACCAGGGGGCGCTAACTATGGCTACACCTTC
TRBV4-1,16,TRBJ1-5,-,TRBD1,CASSQWDRYNNQPQHF,TGCGCCAGCAGCCAATGGGACAGATATAACAATCAGCCCCAGCATTTT
TRBV7-9,14,TRBJ2-2,-,-,CASSLGGNTGELFF,TGTGCCAGCAGCTTAGGAGGGAACACCGGGGAGCTGTTTTTT
TRBV9,13,TRBJ2-2,-,-,CASSLTRTGELFF,TGTGCCAGCAGCCTGACTAGGACCGGGGAGCTGTTTTTT
TRBV7-9,15,TRBJ2-3,-,TRBD2,CASSLEAGGTDTQYF,TGTGCCAGCAGCTTAGAAGCGGGGGGCACAGATACGCAGTATTTT
TRBV5-6,14,TRBJ1-4,-,TRBD1,CASSWGTGSEKLFF,TGTGCCAGCAGCTGGGGGACAGGGAGTGAAAAACTGTTTTTT
TRBV9,15,TRBJ2-7,-,TRBD2,CASSPRTSGTIEQYF,TGTGCCAGCAGCCCCCGGACTAGCGGGACTATCGAGCAGTACTTC
TRBV3-1/TRBV3-2,14,TRBJ1-1,-,-,CASSQDQANTEAFF,TGTGCCAGCAGCCAAGATCAAGCGAACACTGAAGCTTTCTTT
TRBV12-3/TRBV12-4,12,TRBJ1-1,-,-,CASSLWQREAFF,TGTGCCAGCAGTTTATGGCAGAGAGAAGCTTTCTTT
TRBV2,15,TRBJ2-3,-,TRBD2,CASSPGLAGVDTQYF,TGTGCCAGCAGTCCGGGACTAGCGGGAGTGGATACGCAGTATTTT
TRBV27,14,TRBJ1-2,once,-,CASRFREGNYGYTF,TGTGCCAGCAGATTTCGAGAGGGGAACTATGGCTACACCTTC
TRBV5-1,16,TRBJ2-1,-,TRBD1,CASSLARDRRLDEQFF,TGCGCCAGCAGCTTGGCCCGGGACAGGCGGTTGGATGAGCAGTTCTTC
TRBV20-1,15,TRBJ1-2,-,-,CSASGVGGESYGYTF,TGCAGTGCTAGTGGAGTGGGAGGGGAGTCCTATGGCTACACCTTC
TRBV5-1,16,TRBJ1-2,-,-,CASSLAMDRADYGYTF,TGCGCCAGCAGCTTGGCAATGGACAGAGCCGACTATGGCTACACCTTC
TRBV6-5,15,TRBJ2-1,-,-,CASSGPRGINNEQFF,TGTGCCAGCAGCGGCCCCCGGGGAATTAACAATGAGCAGTTCTTC
TRBV5-6,19,TRBJ2-6,-,TRBD2,CASSFFSGGPASGANVLTF,TGTGCCAGCAGCTTCTTTAGCGGGGGCCCCGCCTCTGGGGCCAACGTCCTGACTTTC
TRBV6-2/TRBV6-3,15,TRBJ2-7,-,TRBD1,CASSYSLRTGYEQYF,TGTGCCAGCAGTTACTCGCTCAGGACAGGGTACGAGCAGTACTTC
TRBV6-5,14,TRBJ1-4,-,-,CASKPGRNSEKLFF,TGTGCCAGCAAACCGGGACGAAACAGTGAAAAACTGTTTTTT
TRBV18,16,TRBJ1-2,few,TRBD1,CASSLSGTGGNYGYTF,TGTGCCAGCTCCCTTTCTGGGACAGGGGGAAACTATGGCTACACCTTC
TRBV11-1,12,TRBJ1-2,-,-,CASSQEDYGYTF,TGTGCCAGCAGCCAGGAGGACTATGGCTACACCTTC
TRBV7-2,13,TRBJ2-3,once,-,CATGAASTDTQYF,TGTGCCACCGGAGCGGCAAGCACAGATACGCAGTATTTT
TRBV10-3,15,TRBJ1-1,once,TRBD1,CAISQPGQGNTEAFF,TGTGCCATCAGCCAACCGGGACAGGGGAACACTGAAGCTTTCTTT
TRBV14,18,TRBJ2-1,-,TRBD1,CASSQDSRGFISYNEQFF,TGTGCCAGCAGCCAAGACTCCAGGGGGTTTATTTCCTACAATGAGCAGTTCTTC
TRBV28,17,TRBJ1-6,-,TRBD1,CASSSPIQGASNSPLHF,TGTGCCAGCAGTTCGCCTATACAGGGGGCAAGTAATTCACCCCTCCACTTT
TRBV29-1,13,TRBJ1-2,-,-,CSVEAGWNYGYTF,TGCAGCGTTGAGGCAGGGTGGAACTATGGCTACACCTTC
TRBV9,15,TRBJ2-1,-,TRBD2,CASSVVAGLYNEQFF,TGTGCCAGCAGCGTAGTAGCGGGGCTTTACAATGAGCAGTTCTTC
TRBV28,14,TRBJ1-6,-,TRBD1,CASSLTGTNSPLHF,TGTGCCAGCAGTTTGACAGGGACTAATTCACCCCTCCACTTT
TRBV30,15,TRBJ2-3,-,-,CAWSVRAAYSDTQYF,TGTGCCTGGAGTGTTAGGGCCGCCTACTCAGATACGCAGTATTTT
TRBV5-1,15,TRBJ2-7,-,TRBD1,CASSAVPGGSYEQYF,TGCGCCAGCAGTGCAGTACCAGGGGGCTCCTACGAGCAGTACTTC
TRBV3-1/TRBV3-2,13,TRBJ1-5,-,-,CASSHGGNQPQHF,TGTGCCAGCAGCCATGGTGGGAATCAGCCCCAGCATTTT
TRBV7-2,13,TRBJ2-3,-,-,CASRQGNSDTQYF,TGTGCCAGCAGGCAGGGGAATTCAGATACGCAGTATTTT
TRBV5-1,14,TRBJ2-7,few,TRBD1,CASSSGQGTVEQYF,TGCGCCAGCAGCTCTGGACAGGGGACCGTCGAGCAGTACTTC
TRBV5-1,16,TRBJ2-3,-,TRBD2,CASSTGLAGATDTQYF,TGCGCCAGCAGCACCGGACTAGCGGGGGCCACAGATACGCAGTATTTT
TRBV11-2,14,TRBJ1-1,once,-,CASSFLQANTEAFF,TGTGCCAGCAGCTTTTTACAGGCGAACACTGAAGCTTTCTTT
TRBV19,15,TRBJ2-5,-,TRBD2,CASSVAGTSEETQYF,TGTGCCAGTAGTGTTGCCGGGACTAGCGAGGAGACCCAGTACTTC
TRBV27,15,TRBJ1-5,once,TRBD1,CASRTGSGGNQPQHF,TGTGCCAGCAGGACAGGGAGTGGAGGCAATCAGCCCCAGCATTTT
TRBV11-2,14,TRBJ1-6,-,-,CASSLWDQNSPLHF,TGTGCCAGCAGCTTGTGGGACCAAAATTCACCCCTCCACTTT
TRBV5-1,14,TRBJ1-1,-,-,CASSLWGGFTEAFF,TGCGCCAGCAGCTTATGGGGTGGGTTCACTGAAGCTTTCTTT
TRBV10-3,13,TRBJ1-6,-,TRBD1,CAINQGQNSPLHF,TGTGCCATCAACCAGGGACAGAATTCACCCCTCCACTTT
TRBV18,16,TRBJ1-3,-,-,CASSPRTAISGNTIYF,TGTGCCAGCTCACCACGGACTGCCATCTCTGGAAACACCATATATTTT
TRBV4-1,16,TRBJ2-7,-,-,CASSQGFPGSSYEQYF,TGCGCCAGCAGCCAAGGGTTTCCGGGATCGTCCTACGAGCAGTACTTC
TRBV7-6,13,TRBJ1-3,-,-,CASSPGIRNTIYF,TGTGCCAGCAGCCCTGGTATTCGAAACACCATATATTTT
TRBV12-3/TRBV12-4,13,TRBJ1-4,-,-,CATRRGNNEKLFF,TGTGCCACCAGAAGGGGAAACAATGAAAAACTGTTTTTT
TRBV10-3,14,TRBJ1-2,-,TRBD1,CAISEDRGLRGYTF,TGTGCCATCAGTGAGGACAGGGGGCTTCGGGGCTACACCTTC
TRBV12-5,14,TRBJ2-7,-,-,CASGLGRPLFEQYF,TGTGCTAGTGGTTTGGGGAGGCCCCTATTCGAGCAGTACTTC
TRBV12-5,10,TRBJ1-5,-,-,CASGLAPQHF,TGTGCTAGTGGTTTAGCGCCCCAGCATTTT
TRBV19,14,TRBJ2-3,-,TRBD2,CATQERGATDTQYF,TGTGCCACCCAAGAGCGGGGGGCTACAGATACGCAGTATTTT
TRBV24-1,19,TRBJ1-5,-,TRBD1,CATSDPWTGEVGGNQPQHF,TGTGCCACCAGTGACCCCTGGACAGGGGAAGTTGGGGGCAATCAGCCCCAGCATTTT
TRBV6-5,13,TRBJ1-1,-,-,CASSRGQNTEAFF,TGTGCCAGCAGTCGGGGACAGAACACTGAAGCTTTCTTT
TRBV6-5,15,TRBJ2-2,once,-,CASTPGRLNTGELFF,TGTGCCAGCACCCCGGGGCGGTTAAACACCGGGGAGCTGTTTTTT
TRBV6-5,15,TRBJ2-7,-,TRBD1,CASSYGTGGFYEQYF,TGTGCCAGCAGTTATGGGACAGGGGGTTTCTACGAGCAGTACTTC
TRBV2,13,TRBJ1-6,-,TRBD1,CASTGQGESPLHF,TGTGCCAGCACGGGACAGGGGGAGTCACCCCTCCACTTT
TRBV30,12,TRBJ2-7,-,-,CALSGGDREQYF,TGTGCCTTATCAGGGGGGGATCGCGAGCAGTACTTC